This entry concerns a single T cell receptor (beta chain). The antigen is undetermined. Each CDR3 protein gets one entry after TCRdb re-called the 5' RACE reads with MiXCR. The table includes under 400,000 distinct CDR3 sequences, approximately 29% detected once. This CDR3 contains 15 residues. J was trimmed by 4 bases and V by 4 bases; bases with no gene match: 6. CDR1 and CDR2 from the germline V gene are SGHNT and YENEEA. The sample originates from a study of T-cell memory formation after mild COVID-19. Whole-study findings and limits: Certain responding clones were present in pre-infection memory, suggesting participation of cross-reactive memory.

The genes are TRBV11-3 and TRBJ2-1; 8 bases are shared with TRBD2. This TCR was sampled from an adult woman who had mild COVID-19 (a few samples of this study predate the infection). Cell type and time point are not known. The sample consisted of PBMCs or a T cell subset sorted from them (not recorded which). The CDR3 loop is CASSSGLDLYNEQFF. The CDR3 bases are TGTGCCAGCAGCTCGGGACTAGACCTATACAATGAGCAGTTCTTC.